Below, 23 T cell receptor beta chains from the same sample are listed, as sequenced in a study of shared T cell receptors in the human thymus. Sequenced by immunoSEQ multiplex PCR; TCRdb stores in-frame clones only, minus some. The sample holds under 450,000 clones, more than 85% seen once. Sequencing used thymocytes. The source of these receptors is a human donor.

Comments on this clone: One end of the junction is discordant with germline, which a read error may explain. Additional DNA sequences in this sample encode the identical CDR3. This chain joins TRBV18 and TRBJ1-5; 10 nucleotides match TRBD1. CDR1 KGHSH and CDR2 LQKENI come from the germline V gene. This CDR3 region has 15 residues. CDR3 region: CASSPGTGVNQPQHF. As DNA, the CDR3 is TGTGCCAGCTCTCCCGGGACAGGGGTCAATCAGCCTCAGCATTTT. Looking up the rest from reference TRBV18 and TRBJ1-5 gives the full variable domain: NAGVMQNPRHLVRRRGQEARLRCSPMKGHSHVYWYRQLPEEGLKFMVYLQKENIIDESGMPKERFSAEFPKEGPSILRIQQVVRGDSAAYFCASSPGTGVNQPQHFGDGTRLSIL.

This chain joins TRBV9 and TRBJ1-4; 8 nucleotides align to TRBD1. Germline trimming cut 3 bases from V and 7 bases from J; bases unmatched to any gene: 17. This CDR3 is built from 18 residues. The germline CDR1 and CDR2 sequences are SGDLS and YYNGEE. The CDR3 DNA is TGTGCCAGCAGCGCTGAAGGACAGGGTAGAGTAGGAAGTGAAAAACTGTTTTTT. The encoded protein is CASSAEGQGRVGSEKLFF.

The CDR3 bases are TGTGCCAGCAGCCAAGATCGGCTAGCGGGAGCGGGGAATGAGCAGTTCTTC. Protein: CASSQDRLAGAGNEQFF. The rearrangement joins TRBV14 to TRBJ2-1; 10 nucleotides match TRBD2. V was pared by 0 bases and J by 7 bases, with 9 bases of the junction left unmatched. This CDR3 contains 17 residues. Germline V CDR1 and CDR2: SGHDN, FVKESK.

This chain links TRBV28 with TRBJ1-5, with D perhaps matching TRBD1 (5 bases). Between the trimmed V and J ends, which lost 4 bases and 0 bases, there was a span of 10 bases. From germline, CDR1 is MDHEN and CDR2 SYDVKM. The CDR3 is 15 residues long. CDR3 in DNA: TGTGCCAGCAGTTGGGACGTCGATAGCAATCAGCCCCAGCATTTT. This gives the protein CASSWDVDSNQPQHF.

The genes are TRBV9 and TRBJ2-1; 8 positions match TRBD2. CDR3 size: 15 residues. Germline V gives CDR1 SGDLS, CDR2 YYNGEE. The V segment lost 0 bases and the J segment 2 bases; nucleotides outside the gene matches: 1. As DNA, the CDR3 is TGTGCCAGCAGCGTAGGTAGCGGGACCTACAATGAGCAGTTCTTC. This gives the protein CASSVGSGTYNEQFF.

The chain uses TRBV28 and TRBJ2-7, with D tentatively TRBD2 (7 bases). The V end lost 10 bases, the J end lost 5 bases, and 24 bases lay between the germline ends. The length of the CDR3 is 15 residues. CDR1 MDHEN and CDR2 SYDVKM come from the germline V gene. DNA for the CDR3: TGTGCCACCCGAGGGGGGGCAGGGACTTCGAACGAGCAGTACTTC. Translation: CATRGGAGTSNEQYF.

Concerning this clone: Relative to the germline gene, one junction end is altered; a read error may explain this. The V and J genes are TRBV28 and TRBJ2-7; tentative D call: TRBD1 (6 bases). This CDR3 spans 14 amino acids. Germline V CDR1 and CDR2: MDHEN, SYDVKM. DNA of the CDR3: TGTGCCAGCAGTTCGCACAGGGTAAGCTACGAGCGGTACTTC. It encodes CASSSHRVSYERYF. Using reference TRBV28 and TRBJ2-7 for the parts outside the CDR3, the full variable domain is DVKVTQSSRYLVKRTGEKVFLECVQDMDHENMFWYRQDPGLGLRLIYFSYDVKMKEKGDIPEGYSVSREKKERFSLILESASTNQTSMYLCASSSHRVSYERYFGPGTRLTVT.

The gene calls are TRBV29-1 and TRBJ2-1; TRBD2 agrees at 7 bases. Germline loops: CDR1 SQVTM, CDR2 ANQGSEA. The ends lost 4 bases at V and 0 bases at J; junction bases unmatched: 12. The CDR3 is 17 amino acids. The CDR3 region has the DNA TGCAGCGTTGTTGTCTTACTAGCGTCTAGCTCCTACAATGAGCAGTTCTTC. It specifies CSVVVLLASSSYNEQFF.

This chain uses TRBV18 with TRBJ1-1; perhaps TRBD1 as D (6 bases). This CDR3 contains 14 residues. V was pared by 3 bases and J by 5 bases, with 13 bases between. From germline, CDR1 is KGHSH and CDR2 LQKENI. The CDR3 sequence: CASSPPQGRTEAFF. CDR3 in DNA: TGTGCCAGCTCACCGCCTCAGGGGAGAACTGAAGCTTTCTTT.

The CDR3 reads CASTPRRGREGNIQYF. In DNA form, the CDR3 reads TGTGCCAGTACCCCCCGAAGAGGCAGGGAGGGAAACATTCAGTACTTC. The chain recombines TRBV19 with TRBJ2-4; 7 bases are shared with TRBD2. This CDR3 region has 16 residues. Unmatched junction bases numbered 15, after V lost 7 bases and J lost 6 bases. Looked up from germline, CDR1 is LNHDA and CDR2 is SQIVND (reference sequence).

In its sample, this clone was seen a few times. The chain couples TRBV27 to TRBJ1-5; D not certain. V dropped 4 bases and J dropped 3 bases, with 10 bases sitting between them. The CDR3 spans 14 residues. Germline values: CDR1 MNHEY, CDR2 SMNVEV (reference sequence). DNA for the CDR3: TGTGCCAGCAGTTCAAGGACGGACAATCAGCCCCAGCATTTT. It codes for CASSSRTDNQPQHF.

This rearrangement joins TRBV27 to TRBJ2-1; 11 nucleotides align to TRBD2. V lost 7 bases to trimming and J lost 4 bases; unmatched junction nucleotides: 9. The germline V gene has CDR1 MNHEY and CDR2 SMNVEV (reference sequence). The CDR3 totals 16 residues. The CDR3 coding sequence is TGTGCCAGCACCAGGGCTAGCGGGAGGAATTACAATGAGCAGTTCTTC. Protein product: CASTRASGRNYNEQFF.

J is TRBJ2-7 and V is TRBV28, with 10 bases fitting TRBD2. The CDR3 runs 16 residues. The V gene's germline CDR1 is MDHEN and CDR2 SYDVKM. The J segment lost 7 bases and the V segment lost 7 bases, leaving 16 bases of the junction unmatched. The CDR3 spells CASNGPALAGVEEQYF. The CDR3, as DNA: TGTGCCAGCAATGGACCGGCGCTAGCGGGAGTAGAAGAGCAGTACTTC.

The chain combines TRBV5-1 with TRBJ2-4; 8 bases line up with TRBD1. Germline V CDR1 and CDR2: SGHRS, YFSETQ. Trimming removed 4 bases from V and 1 base from J; junction bases left unmatched: 4. The CDR3 has 15 amino acids. For the CDR3, the DNA is TGCGCCAGCAGCGGTGGACAGGGCGCCAAAAACATTCAGTACTTC. This sequence encodes CASSGGQGAKNIQYF.

This sequence joins TRBV30 and TRBJ1-2; 7 nucleotides match TRBD1. This CDR3 has 18 amino acids. CDR1 is GTSNPN, CDR2 SVGIG, per germline (reference sequence). V trimming: 1 base; J trimming: 9 bases; junction bases outside the gene matches: 23. CDR3 region: CAWSEPGQPDLDLPCYTF. CDR3 DNA sequence: TGTGCCTGGAGTGAACCGGGACAGCCCGACCTAGACCTTCCGTGCTACACCTTC. The variable domain in full, with the rest retrieved from reference TRBV30 and TRBJ1-2, is SQTIHQWPATLVQPVGSPLSLECTVEGTSNPNLYWYRQAAGRGLQLLFYSVGIGQISSEVPQNLSASRPQDRQFILSSKKLLLSDSGFYLCAWSEPGQPDLDLPCYTFGSGTRLTVV.

The V and J genes are TRBV7-8 and TRBJ2-2; 9 bases match TRBD2. This CDR3 is built from 16 residues. J gave up 2 bases and V 4 bases, and 5 bases lay outside the gene matches. Germline V CDR1 and CDR2: SGHVS, FQNEAQ. Here the CDR3 DNA reads TGTGCCAGCAGCTCGACTAGCGGAGCCAACACCGGGGAGCTGTTTTTT. Translation: CASSSTSGANTGELFF.

V usage is TRBV21-1 and J usage is TRBJ2-7; TRBD1 reflects the table's D call only, with no check against the DNA. TRBV21-1 is termed a pseudogene. The CDR3 is made up of 11 amino acids. This CDR3 is CASSPLSEQYF. CDR3 nucleotide sequence: TGTGCCAGCAGCCCATTGTCCGAGCAGTACTTC.

The V and J genes are TRBV6-1 and TRBJ1-4; 7 bases align to TRBD1. The trim removed 4 bases at V and 6 bases at J, leaving 8 bases unmatched. Germline-derived CDR1 and CDR2 are MNHNS and SASEGT. The CDR3 is made up of 15 amino acids. The CDR3 reads CASSAVGDSYEKLFF. The CDR3 DNA sequence: TGTGCCAGCAGTGCAGTCGGGGACAGTTATGAAAAACTGTTTTTT.

The chain employs TRBV7-8 and TRBJ1-5; D remains ambiguous. In germline, CDR1 is SGHVS, CDR2 FQNEAQ. V was pared by 0 bases and J by 5 bases, with 11 bases between. CDR3 length: 15 amino acids. CDR3 protein: CASSLARWVDQPQHF. The DNA for the CDR3 is TGTGCCAGCAGCTTAGCGCGGTGGGTGGATCAGCCCCAGCATTTT.

The gene calls are TRBV7-2 and TRBJ2-5; D may be TRBD1 or TRBD2 (5 bases each). V was shortened by 5 bases and J by 5 bases, with 12 bases between the two germline ends. The CDR3 runs 13 residues. Germline V lookup: CDR1 SGHTA, CDR2 FQGNSA. The CDR3 reads CASSIEGWETQYF. CDR3 DNA sequence: TGTGCCAGCAGCATCGAGGGGTGGGAGACCCAGTACTTC.

The chain has TRBV27 and TRBJ2-6, with D perhaps assigned TRBD1 or TRBD2 (5 bases each). The CDR3 loop spans 17 amino acids. Trimming stripped 3 bases from V and 3 bases from J, with 15 bases between. In germline, CDR1 is MNHEY, CDR2 SMNVEV (reference sequence). The CDR3 bases are TGTGCCAGCAGTTTCCAGAATTGGGGGAGTGGGGCCAACGTCCTGACTTTC. Translation gives CASSFQNWGSGANVLTF.

The chain joins TRBV6-6 to TRBJ2-1, with D perhaps matching TRBD2 (5 bases). Trimming removed 0 bases from V and 2 bases from J, with 11 bases in between. Looked up from germline, CDR1 is MNHNY and CDR2 is SVGAGI (reference sequence). The CDR3 consists of 16 residues. CDR3: CASSYSKAVAYNEQFF. The CDR3 DNA is TGTGCCAGCAGTTACTCTAAAGCGGTAGCCTACAATGAGCAGTTCTTC.

The rearrangement uses TRBV7-8 and TRBJ2-2; D is ambiguous. Germline values: CDR1 SGHVS, CDR2 FQNEAQ. This CDR3 comprises 14 residues. V lost 7 bases and J 2 bases, leaving 11 bases between the germline ends. In DNA, the CDR3 is TGTGCCAGCACCCTAAGGGCCAACACCGGGGAGCTGTTTTTT. The encoded protein is CASTLRANTGELFF.